A single sample gave rise to the 15 T cell receptor beta chains below, sequenced in a study of cytomegalovirus exposure and HLA in healthy donors. The primer mix had 60 Vbeta and 13 Jbeta primers. Profiled with immunoSEQ multiplex PCR; TCRdb holds only in-frame clones, not every one. The sample carries roughly 120,000 clones, around 64% recorded once. The sequencing sample was made of PBMCs. The receptor set was obtained from a woman under 40 in good health and CMV-seronegative.

V usage is TRBV7-3 and J usage is TRBJ1-2, with D possibly matching TRBD1 (6 bases). Trimming stripped 5 bases from V and 3 bases from J, with 16 bases between. The CDR3 has 15 amino acids. CDR1 is SGHTA and CDR2 is FQGTGA in the germline V gene. Written as DNA, the CDR3 is TGTGCCAGCAGCCCCGCGGGGGGCGGGTACTATGGCTACACCTTC. This sequence encodes CASSPAGGGYYGYTF.

J is TRBJ2-5 and V is TRBV5-6, with a possible D match to TRBD2 (5 bases). This CDR3 contains 13 residues. Per the germline V gene, CDR1 is SGHDT and CDR2 is YYEEEE. The ends were cut back, 0 bases at V and 5 bases at J, with 8 bases in the middle. The CDR3 DNA reads TGTGCCAGCAGCTTGGCTAGCAGGGAGACCCAGTACTTC. Its protein product is CASSLASRETQYF. The full variable domain, its missing parts supplied by reference TRBV5-6 and TRBJ2-5, is DAGVTQSPTHLIKTRGQQVTLRCSPKSGHDTVSWYQQALGQGPQFIFQYYEEEERQRGNFPDRFSGHQFPNYSSELNVNALLLGDSALYLCASSLASRETQYFGPGTRLLVL.

This clone was recorded a few times. The chain is built from TRBV6-5 and TRBJ1-3; D gene ambiguous. Trimming removed 0 bases at V and 4 bases at J, with 10 bases between. CDR1 and CDR2 from the germline V gene are MNHEY and SVGAGI. The CDR3 runs 15 residues. The CDR3 here is CASSYSGEQGNTIYF. The DNA of the CDR3 is TGTGCCAGCAGTTACTCTGGAGAACAAGGAAACACCATATATTTT.

The J gene is TRBJ1-5, the V gene TRBV5-5; no clear D. Per the germline V gene, CDR1 is SGHKS and CDR2 is YYEKEE (reference sequence). This CDR3 has 15 residues. The germline V and J ends were trimmed by 1 base and 7 bases, with 15 bases remaining between them. CDR3 bases: TGTGCCAGCAGCTTGACTGACCTAGGATACCAGCCCCAGCATTTT. Its protein product is CASSLTDLGYQPQHF.

This clone is a singleton in its sample. This rearrangement joins TRBV11-2 to TRBJ1-6, with 10 bases fitting TRBD1. Looked up from germline, CDR1 is SGHAT and CDR2 is FQNNGV. V was pared by 1 base and J by 9 bases, with 9 bases of the junction left unmatched. CDR3 length equals 17 residues. CDR3 nucleotides: TGTGCCAGCAGCTTAGGTTCCGGGACAGGGGTTGTTTCACCCCTCCACTTT. Translated, it gives CASSLGSGTGVVSPLHF. The complete variable domain, with remaining parts taken from reference TRBV11-2 and TRBJ1-6, reads EAGVAQSPRYKIIEKRQSVAFWCNPISGHATLYWYQQILGQGPKLLIQFQNNGVVDDSQLPKDRFSAERLKGVDSTLKIQPAKLEDSAVYLCASSLGSGTGVVSPLHFGNGTRLTVT.

The J gene is TRBJ1-2, the V gene TRBV28, with D possibly being TRBD1 (6 bases). V lost 5 bases, J lost 0 bases, and 19 bases lay in between. CDR3 size: 17 residues. Germline assignment: CDR1 MDHEN and CDR2 SYDVKM. The CDR3 is CASSARQVGLPNYGYTF. CDR3 bases: TGTGCCAGCAGTGCCCGACAGGTGGGGCTTCCTAACTATGGCTACACCTTC.

The chain is built from TRBV13 and TRBJ2-5, with 7 bases matching TRBD2. The J segment lost 5 bases and the V segment lost 0 bases, leaving 3 bases of the junction unmatched. CDR3 length equals 14 residues. The V gene's germline CDR1 is PRHDT and CDR2 FYEKMQ (reference sequence). The DNA of the CDR3 is TGTGCCAGCAGCTTAGGGGGAGGGTTGGAGACCCAGTACTTC. Translation: CASSLGGGLETQYF. Filled out from reference TRBV13 and TRBJ2-5, the complete variable domain reads AAGVIQSPRHLIKEKRETATLKCYPIPRHDTVYWYQQGPGQDPQFLISFYEKMQSDKGSIPDRFSAQQFSDYHSELNMSSLELGDSALYFCASSLGGGLETQYFGPGTRLLVL.

The chain has TRBV29-1 and TRBJ1-1; the D gene is possibly TRBD1 (5 bases). This CDR3 is built from 16 residues. CDR1 is SQVTM, CDR2 ANQGSEA, per germline. V dropped 0 bases and J dropped 0 bases, with 14 bases sitting between them. In DNA form, the CDR3 reads TGCAGCGTTGAAGATCTCGACAGCTCGATGAACACTGAAGCTTTCTTT. Translating it yields CSVEDLDSSMNTEAFF.

The rearrangement links TRBV28 to TRBJ2-7, with TRBD1 matching over 8 bases. The germline CDR1 and CDR2 sequences are MDHEN and SYDVKM. The CDR3 loop spans 15 amino acids. Trimming cost V 5 bases and J 6 bases; bases outside gene matches: 12. As DNA, the CDR3 is TGTGCCAGCAGTCCGACAGGGGATGGGACGATCGAGCAGTACTTC. Translation: CASSPTGDGTIEQYF. The full variable domain, in which reference TRBV28 and TRBJ2-7 provide the parts outside the CDR3, is DVKVTQSSRYLVKRTGEKVFLECVQDMDHENMFWYRQDPGLGLRLIYFSYDVKMKEKGDIPEGYSVSREKKERFSLILESASTNQTSMYLCASSPTGDGTIEQYFGPGTRLTVT.

This chain links TRBV10-1 with TRBJ2-3; 10 bases are shared with TRBD2. Germline lookup yields CDR1 WNHNN and CDR2 SYGVQD (reference sequence). CDR3 length: 16 residues. The V and J ends lost 3 bases and 4 bases, in that order; junction bases with no gene match: 7. The CDR3: CASSEAGGHGADTQYF. The CDR3 DNA reads as TGCGCCAGCAGTGAAGCGGGAGGGCACGGGGCAGATACGCAGTATTTT.

V and J are TRBV7-9 and TRBJ2-7, with D tentatively TRBD2 (5 bases). V lost 5 bases and J lost 6, with 20 bases in between. Germline V gene sequence: CDR1 SEHNR, CDR2 FQNEAQ (reference sequence). The CDR3 contains 15 residues. The CDR3 DNA sequence: TGTGCCAGCAGCACCTCGTCCGGGGTGGAAGGCGAGCAGTACTTC. This encodes CASSTSSGVEGEQYF.

The chain has TRBV4-1 and TRBJ2-2; no clear D gene. The CDR3 runs 15 residues. CDR1 is MGHRA, CDR2 YSYEKL, per germline. V lost 5 bases to trimming and J lost 0 bases, with 10 bases between them. CDR3 DNA: TGCGCCAGCAGCGTGACACTTTCGAACACCGGGGAGCTGTTTTTT. Translating it yields CASSVTLSNTGELFF.

The genes are TRBV5-1 and TRBJ2-7, with D perhaps matching TRBD1 (5 bases). Germline values: CDR1 SGHRS, CDR2 YFSETQ. The CDR3 contains 15 residues. Trimming removed 0 bases at V and 0 bases at J, with 10 bases between. The CDR3 region is CASSLAQGTSYEQYF. DNA for the CDR3: TGCGCCAGCAGCTTGGCCCAGGGCACCTCCTACGAGCAGTACTTC. Together with reference TRBV5-1 and TRBJ2-7, the CDR3 gives the full variable domain: KAGVTQTPRYLIKTRGQQVTLSCSPISGHRSVSWYQQTPGQGLQFLFEYFSETQRNKGNFPGRFSGRQFSNSRSEMNVSTLELGDSALYLCASSLAQGTSYEQYFGPGTRLTVT.

This clone was seen a few times. The chain employs TRBV7-6 and TRBJ2-3; possible D gene TRBD1, 5 bases. From germline, CDR1 is SGHVS and CDR2 FNYEAQ. CDR3 length: 14 residues. V was pared by 2 bases and J by 6 bases, with 12 bases between. The CDR3 region is CASSLRQLGDTQYF. CDR3 DNA sequence: TGTGCCAGCAGCTTACGACAGCTAGGGGATACGCAGTATTTT.

V usage is TRBV4-3 and J usage is TRBJ2-7, with D perhaps TRBD2 (6 bases). This CDR3 is 13 amino acids long. V was trimmed by 4 bases and J by 3 bases, leaving 10 bases between them. Germline V gene lookup returns CDR1 LGHNA and CDR2 YSLEER. The chain's CDR3 is CASSREEGYEQYF. The CDR3, as DNA: TGCGCCAGCAGCCGGGAGGAGGGCTACGAGCAGTACTTC.